Below, one TCR beta chain is given with its context. The antigen is not known. Incorporated into the TCR beta cDNA libraries were unique molecular identifiers, which served to reduce PCR and sequencing biases. TCRdb used MiXCR to reprocess the PCR reads, holding one entry per CDR3 protein. This sample has 600,000 to 750,000 distinct CDR3 sequences, with more than 50% found just once. This entry comes from a study of post-analysis software for immune sequencing data. Broader study findings: Compared with controls, patients had more of about 5 TRBV segments, including TRBV5-6, TRBV5-1 and TRBV20-1.

The CDR3 consists of 12 residues. Trimming took 5 bases from V and 8 from J, leaving 10 bases between them. The chain recombines TRBV12-3 or TRBV12-4 with TRBJ2-1; D is uncertain. The clonotype comes from a girl aged 2-10 years with multiple sclerosis. The specimen sequenced was blood. CDR3 nucleotide sequence: TGTGCCAGCAGTCGGTTGGGTCATGAGCAGTTCTTC. Translating it yields CASSRLGHEQFF.